Following are 27 T cell receptor beta chains from one sample sequenced in a study of response to subunit inactivated influenza vaccine. From the RT-PCR reads, TCRdb called clonotypes with MiXCR, one entry per CDR3 protein. The table records around 320,000 distinct CDR3 sequences, 20% to 25% of them present only once. The sample consisted of PBMCs from blood, taken about 19 months after vaccination. The receptor set was obtained from a man in his fifties or sixties who received an inactivated influenza vaccine.

This clonotype was detected only a few times. This rearrangement joins TRBV10-3 to TRBJ2-2, with 13 bases lining up with TRBD2. This CDR3 is built from 15 residues. The germline CDR1 and CDR2 sequences are ENHRY and SYGVKD. J gave up 10 bases and V 6 bases, and 8 bases lay outside the gene matches. In DNA form, the CDR3 reads TGTGCCATCAGCGATGGACTAGCGGGAGAATCGGAGCTGTTTTTT. This sequence encodes CAISDGLAGESELFF.

This chain joins TRBV4-1 and TRBJ1-1, with TRBD1 matching 10 bases. V was clipped by 2 bases and J by 5 bases; unmatched bases: 5. CDR1 and CDR2 (germline): MGHRA, YSYEKL. CDR3 length equals 15 residues. CDR3 coding DNA: TGCGCCAGCAGCCAAATGGGACAGGGGAGGACTGAAGCTTTCTTT. Its translation is CASSQMGQGRTEAFF.

This clonotype occurred a few times. V is TRBV29-1 and J is TRBJ2-3; 8 positions agree with TRBD2. CDR1 and CDR2 from the germline V gene are SQVTM and ANQGSEA. CDR3 length: 16 amino acids. J lost 2 bases, V lost 0 bases, and 7 bases had no gene match. CDR3 amino acids: CSVEDRVSGNTDTQYF. The CDR3 DNA is TGCAGCGTTGAAGATCGGGTTAGCGGGAACACAGATACGCAGTATTTT.

In this sample, this clonotype turned up many times. The rearrangement uses TRBV28 and TRBJ1-1; 7 nucleotides match TRBD1. The trim removed 5 bases at V and 1 base at J, leaving 7 bases unmatched. The CDR3 totals 15 residues. Germline V CDR1 and CDR2: MDHEN, SYDVKM. The CDR3 reads CASSPDRETNTEAFF. The CDR3 coding sequence is TGTGCCAGCAGTCCCGACAGGGAAACGAACACTGAAGCTTTCTTT.

This clonotype was recorded a few times. The chain joins TRBV20-1 to TRBJ1-5; 10 nucleotides agree with TRBD1. This CDR3 spans 17 amino acids. J gave up 3 bases and V 5 bases, and 13 bases lay outside the gene matches. Germline V CDR1 and CDR2: DFQATT, SNEGSKA (reference sequence). The CDR3 nucleotides are TGCAGTGCTGGGGGACAGGGGAGGGCAGGGGACAATCAGCCCCAGCATTTT. Encoded protein: CSAGGQGRAGDNQPQHF.

Only a few counts were recorded for this clonotype. The chain recombines TRBV6-5 with TRBJ2-7; D not resolved. Germline-derived CDR1 and CDR2 are MNHEY and SVGAGI. The CDR3 is 18 residues long. The ends were cut back, 3 bases at V and 3 bases at J, with 24 bases in the middle. The CDR3 DNA sequence: TGTGCCAGCAGTTATAAAAGGCACAGAAAAAGATTGAACTACGAGCAGTACTTC. It specifies CASSYKRHRKRLNYEQYF.

The table lists this clonotype with a few counts. The J gene is TRBJ2-7, the V gene TRBV2, with 7 bases identical to TRBD1. Germline CDR1 is SNHLY and CDR2 is FYNNEI. Germline trimming cut 7 bases from V and 4 bases from J; bases unmatched to any gene: 10. The CDR3 consists of 14 residues. The CDR3 protein is CASTTTGKGYEQYF. The CDR3 coding sequence is TGTGCCAGCACGACGACAGGGAAGGGGTACGAGCAGTACTTC. Variable domain in full (rest from reference TRBV2 and TRBJ2-7): EPEVTQTPSHQVTQMGQEVILRCVPISNHLYFYWYRQILGQKVEFLVSFYNNEISEKSEIFDDQFSVERPDGSNFTLKIRSTKLEDSAMYFCASTTTGKGYEQYFGPGTRLTVT.

Only a few counts were recorded for this clonotype. The chain employs TRBV10-3 and TRBJ1-4; D is perhaps TRBD1 (5 bases). CDR1 is ENHRY and CDR2 is SYGVKD in the germline V gene. The CDR3 spans 16 residues. V was cut by 2 bases and J by 5 bases, with 15 bases left in between. The CDR3 is CAISEPPQGSNEKLFF. The CDR3 DNA follows: TGTGCCATCAGTGAGCCCCCTCAGGGCAGCAATGAAAAACTGTTTTTT.

This chain links TRBV28 with TRBJ2-3; 7 bases map to TRBD1. The CDR3 runs to 13 residues. V lost 9 bases to trimming and J lost 1 base; unmatched junction nucleotides: 4. Germline loops: CDR1 MDHEN, CDR2 SYDVKM. The CDR3 is CASTGQRTDTQYF. The DNA of the CDR3 is TGTGCCAGTACGGGACAGCGCACAGATACGCAGTATTTT.

The chain links TRBV29-1 to TRBJ2-3, with D possibly TRBD1 on 5 matching bases. This CDR3 has 14 amino acids. Trimming left V 4 bases short and J 0 bases short, with 11 bases between. In germline, CDR1 is SQVTM, CDR2 ANQGSEA. Written as DNA, the CDR3 is TGCAGCGTTGGCGCAGGGCTTAGCACAGATACGCAGTATTTT. Translating it yields CSVGAGLSTDTQYF.

This clonotype was counted only a few times. The chain joins TRBV12-3 or TRBV12-4 to TRBJ1-1; D gene unclear. V was cut by 6 bases and J by 1 base, with 9 bases left in between. The CDR3 has 13 residues. The CDR3 region is CASRRSQNTEAFF. CDR3 DNA: TGTGCCAGCAGAAGGTCTCAGAACACTGAAGCTTTCTTT.

This clonotype was seen a few times. The rearrangement uses TRBV19 and TRBJ1-4; 7 bases are a match to TRBD1. V lost 5 bases, J lost 3 bases, and 6 bases stayed unmatched. The CDR3 has 15 residues. Per germline, CDR1 LNHDA and CDR2 SQIVND (reference sequence). Here the CDR3 DNA reads TGTGCCAGTAGTCAAGCCGGGACAGCTAATGAAAAACTGTTTTTT. It encodes CASSQAGTANEKLFF.

The V gene is TRBV7-8, the J gene TRBJ1-2; D uncertain. V lost 2 bases to trimming and J lost 2 bases, with 12 bases between them. The CDR3 extends over 15 amino acids. Germline CDR1 and CDR2: SGHVS and FQNEAQ. CDR3: CASSLMVAVNYGYTF. The CDR3 DNA reads as TGTGCCAGCAGCTTAATGGTAGCGGTCAACTATGGCTACACCTTC.

V and J are TRBV4-1 and TRBJ1-6; D not resolved. Trimming shortened V by 1 base and J by 0 bases, and 7 bases separated the two germline ends. CDR1 is MGHRA, CDR2 YSYEKL, per germline. The CDR3 runs to 16 residues. The CDR3 nucleotides are TGCGCCAGCAGCCAAGGATGGAGCTCCTATAATTCACCCCTCCACTTT. Protein: CASSQGWSSYNSPLHF.

This clonotype was seen a few times. This rearrangement joins TRBV7-8 to TRBJ1-1; 9 bases line up with TRBD1. There are 11 residues in the CDR3. The germline V gene encodes CDR1 SGHVS and CDR2 FQNEAQ. V shed 4 bases and J 11 bases; nucleotides not matched to a gene: 2. CDR3 nucleotide sequence: TGTGCCAGCAGCTCACAGGGGGCCGCTTTCTTT. This encodes CASSSQGAAFF.

This clonotype occurred many times. The CDR3 loop reads CASSLNSGYGYTF. Here the CDR3 DNA reads TGTGCCAGCAGCTTAAACAGCGGTTATGGCTACACCTTC. J is TRBJ1-2 and V is TRBV7-9; no reliable D call. Trimming shortened V by 2 bases and J by 5 bases, and 9 bases separated the two germline ends. The CDR3 has 13 amino acids. Germline CDR1 is SEHNR and CDR2 is FQNEAQ (reference sequence).

J is TRBJ2-2 and V is TRBV5-1, with 11 bases lining up with TRBD2. Germline CDR1 and CDR2: SGHRS and YFSETQ. This CDR3 comprises 17 residues. Germline trimming cut 7 bases from V and 5 bases from J; bases unmatched to any gene: 13. CDR3 nucleotides: TGCGCCAGCCGACGGTCTAGCGGGAGGCTTATTACCGGGGAGCTGTTTTTT. Protein product: CASRRSSGRLITGELFF.

This clonotype was counted between two and nine times. V is TRBV5-6 and J is TRBJ1-1; 12 bases align to TRBD1. The J segment lost 4 bases and the V segment lost 2 bases, leaving 9 bases of the junction unmatched. This CDR3 is built from 17 residues. Germline V lookup: CDR1 SGHDT, CDR2 YYEEEE. For the CDR3, the DNA is TGTGCCAGCAGCTTCCGAGGGACAGGGGGCCCGGGCACTGAAGCTTTCTTT. This translates into CASSFRGTGGPGTEAFF.

The chain recombines TRBV3-1 with TRBJ2-3, with 12 bases that match TRBD2. With V trimmed by 4 bases and J by 2 bases, 4 bases remained unmatched. The CDR3 loop spans 16 amino acids. Germline V lookup: CDR1 LGHDT, CDR2 YNNKEL (reference sequence). CDR3 sequence: CASSLGLAGPTDTQYF. The CDR3 DNA sequence: TGTGCCAGCAGCCTAGGACTAGCGGGGCCCACAGATACGCAGTATTTT.

This clonotype showed up just a few times. The CDR3 DNA follows: TGTGCCAGCAGCCAAACCCGGACAGGGGGCGACTATGGCTACACCTTC. Its translation: CASSQTRTGGDYGYTF. This chain uses TRBV3-1 with TRBJ1-2, with 11 bases lining up with TRBD1. The germline gives CDR1 LGHDT, CDR2 YNNKEL (reference sequence). The ends lost 2 bases at V and 3 bases at J; junction bases unmatched: 5. The CDR3 contains 16 residues.

This clonotype was counted many times. The chain couples TRBV4-3 to TRBJ2-2; TRBD2 might be the D (6 bases). Germline CDR1 LGHNA, CDR2 YSLEER. The CDR3 spans 17 residues. The V end lost 0 bases, the J end lost 4 bases, and 15 bases lay between the germline ends. CDR3 loop: CASSQEVDYSGTGELFF. The CDR3 nucleotides read TGCGCCAGCAGCCAAGAGGTGGACTACTCGGGCACCGGGGAGCTGTTTTTT.

This clonotype was seen more than once but under ten times. The V call is TRBV6-5, the J call TRBJ1-5; TRBD1 might be the D (5 bases). CDR3 size: 14 residues. Germline V CDR1 and CDR2: MNHEY, SVGAGI. V lost 0 bases and J 6 bases, leaving 9 bases between the germline ends. CDR3 bases: TGTGCCAGCAGTTACTCGAGGGGCGGTCAGCCCCAGCATTTT. This gives the protein CASSYSRGGQPQHF.

This chain joins TRBV5-1 and TRBJ2-3; possible D gene TRBD1, 6 bases. Germline V gene lookup returns CDR1 SGHRS and CDR2 YFSETQ. The V end was cut by 4 bases, the J end by 4 bases, with 13 bases between. CDR3 length equals 14 residues. The chain's CDR3 is CASSLQGRSDTQYF. CDR3 bases: TGCGCCAGCAGCCTACAGGGTAGATCAGATACGCAGTATTTT.

This clonotype was seen repeatedly, ten times or more. The chain uses TRBV12-3 or TRBV12-4 and TRBJ1-1; the D gene is possibly TRBD1 (5 bases). The CDR3 consists of 13 residues. V was clipped by 6 bases and J by 11 bases, with 19 bases between them. CDR3 DNA: TGTGCCAGCAGGCCCACGGGATACGGGGACGCTTTCTTT. It is translated as CASRPTGYGDAFF.

This clonotype has a single count. The chain combines TRBV7-9 with TRBJ2-2, with D perhaps TRBD2 (6 bases). This CDR3 spans 14 amino acids. CDR1 is SEHNR, CDR2 FQNEAQ, per germline (reference sequence). V lost 5 bases, J lost 6 bases, and 13 bases lay in between. CDR3 bases: TGTGCCAGCAGCCTAACTAGCTTACCCGGGGAGCTGTTTTTT. Protein: CASSLTSLPGELFF.

The V and J genes are TRBV20-1 and TRBJ2-3, with a weak D call TRBD1 (7 bases). The CDR3 totals 16 residues. Germline loops: CDR1 DFQATT, CDR2 SNEGSKA (reference sequence). Trimming removed 5 bases from V and 4 bases from J, with 22 bases in between. DNA for the CDR3: TGCAGTGCTGGAGGGGGACAGCGGCAATTGGCAGATACGCAGTATTTT. Translated, it gives CSAGGGQRQLADTQYF.

The sample holds a few counts of this clonotype. The J gene is TRBJ1-5, the V gene TRBV20-1; D is perhaps TRBD1 (6 bases). The germline CDR1 and CDR2 sequences are DFQATT and SNEGSKA (reference sequence). The CDR3 sequence is 15 residues long. V dropped 5 bases and J dropped 7 bases, with 21 bases sitting between them. The CDR3 is CSARPDLGAGQPQHF. Written as DNA, the CDR3 is TGCAGTGCTCGGCCGGACTTGGGGGCAGGACAGCCCCAGCATTTT.